This TCR beta chain emerged from a study of CD4+ T cells in melanoma. Of note for this clone: Its antigen is unknown.

Germline V lookup: CDR1 SGDLS, CDR2 YYNGEE. V lost 4 bases, J lost 5 bases, and 16 bases lay in between. The CDR3 has 15 residues. Whole-study findings and limits: CD8+ T cell, macrophage and B cell function reportedly correlated with neoantigen-specific CD4+ T cells. Reportedly, melanoma neoantigen-specific CD4+ T cells showed varied differentiation states.

The method was immunoSEQ multiplex PCR; TCRdb's version includes in-frame clones alone and lacks a portion of them. The data hold about 9,900 clones, with about 63% observed a single time. Sequencing was carried out using cells from a culture (not recorded whether cultured in vitro). The chain combines TRBV9 with TRBJ2-1; unclear D gene. This TCR was sampled from a human donor with melanoma. The CDR3 here is CASSSRVSPDNEQFF. DNA for the CDR3: TGTGCCAGCAGCTCCCGGGTGAGCCCTGACAATGAGCAGTTCTTC.